This T cell receptor beta chain stems from a study of T-cell reconstitution after alpha-beta-depleted transplantation in children. Study-level findings and limits: Newly generated T cells supplied most T-cell counts and diversity one year post-transplant.

Unique molecular identifiers tagged the TCRbeta library. From the PCR reads, TCRdb called clonotypes with MiXCR, one entry per CDR3 protein. This sample has about 980,000 distinct CDR3 sequences, with less than 30% found just once. The germline V gene encodes CDR1 SQVTM and CDR2 ANQGSEA. The V and J ends lost 1 base and 6 bases, in that order; junction bases with no gene match: 12. The CDR3 totals 16 residues. This clonotype showed up just a few times. No antigen is known for it. The TCR sequence derives from a boy less than two years old who had a stem cell transplant for SCID, so the T cells may come from the graft donor. The input for sequencing was PBMCs, mostly from graft donor cells, taken 360 days after TCRalphabeta/CD19-depleted stem cell transplant. The chain carries TRBV29-1 and TRBJ2-3; 8 bases match TRBD2. This CDR3 reads CSVEAPAIIAGDTQYF. CDR3 DNA sequence: TGCAGCGTTGAAGCCCCAGCAATCATAGCGGGGGATACGCAGTATTTT.